The 17 T cell receptor beta chains in this list originate from one sample, sequenced in a study of shared clonotypes between healthy human individuals. Method: immunoSEQ multiplex PCR; TCRdb's copy keeps in-frame clones and lacks some. The sample lists over 400,000 clones, more than 65% seen once, with about 12% in the top ten. The sample taken for sequencing was PBMCs. The receptors were gathered from a woman aged 40 to 50 in good health. Some clones in this sample may be carry-over from other donors' samples.

This clone was observed at least ten times. Other DNA sequences in the sample encode the same CDR3. CDR3 in amino acids: CASSEKAGGPETQYF. The CDR3 DNA reads TGTGCCAGCAGTGAAAAAGCGGGAGGGCCTGAGACCCAGTACTTC. The chain uses TRBV6-1 and TRBJ2-5, with TRBD2 matching over 10 bases. The germline gives CDR1 MNHNS, CDR2 SASEGT. The junction had 5 bases not matched to a gene; V was cut back by 2 bases and J by 5 bases. There are 15 residues in the CDR3.

The V and J genes are TRBV13 and TRBJ2-5; the match to TRBD2 covers 9 bases. Germline CDR1 is PRHDT and CDR2 is FYEKMQ (reference sequence). With V trimmed by 4 bases and J by 5 bases, 8 bases remained unmatched. CDR3 size: 15 residues. The CDR3 protein is CASSSPREGEETQYF. Written as DNA, the CDR3 is TGTGCCAGCAGCTCCCCGCGGGAGGGCGAGGAGACCCAGTACTTC.

The V call is TRBV5-5, the J call TRBJ1-2; 7 nucleotides agree with TRBD1. CDR3 length: 13 residues. CDR1 is SGHKS and CDR2 is YYEKEE in the germline V gene (reference sequence). The V gene end was trimmed by 4 bases and the J gene end by 5 bases; junction bases not matched to a gene: 5. The CDR3 reads CASSQTGVYGYTF. The CDR3 DNA follows: TGTGCCAGCAGCCAAACAGGGGTTTATGGCTACACCTTC.

This clone was detected once. The genes are TRBV28 and TRBJ1-2; 8 bases line up with TRBD1. Germline lookup yields CDR1 MDHEN and CDR2 SYDVKM. This CDR3 contains 16 residues. Trimming at V came to 3 bases and at J to 8 bases, leaving 14 bases not matched to a gene. For the CDR3, the DNA is TGTGCCAGCAGTTTGGGCTCGCAGGGGGCTTTATGGGGCTACACCTTC. Its translation: CASSLGSQGALWGYTF.

The rearrangement uses TRBV25-1 and TRBJ2-5, with D possibly matching TRBD2 (5 bases). The CDR3 has 14 amino acids. Trimming took off 11 bases at V and 2 bases at J, with 18 bases between the two ends. The germline V gene has CDR1 MGHDK and CDR2 SYGVNS. Here the CDR3 reads CAAQRLGGQETQYF. The CDR3 nucleotides read TGTGCCGCCCAACGGCTAGGCGGGCAAGAGACCCAGTACTTC.

Concerning this clone: A read error likely explains this, since a far larger clone differs by one base. At the DNA level, this CDR3 is encoded by other sequences in the same sample as well. CDR3 sequence (DNA): TGTGCCAGCAGCCTTCAGGGCTACGAGCAGTACTTC. As protein: CASSLQGYEQYF. The V gene is TRBV7-2, the J gene TRBJ2-7, with D maybe TRBD1 (5 bases). The CDR3 has 12 residues. Per the germline V gene, CDR1 is SGHTA and CDR2 is FQGNSA. Trimming shortened V by 5 bases and J by 3 bases, and 8 bases separated the two germline ends.

CDR3 protein: CASTGGLDGELFF. CDR3 coding DNA: TGTGCCAGCACAGGGGGCTTAGACGGGGAGCTGTTTTTT. The genes are TRBV2 and TRBJ2-2; 8 bases are a match to TRBD1. The CDR3 length is 13 residues. Germline V gene data show CDR1 as SNHLY and CDR2 as FYNNEI. V was clipped by 7 bases and J by 7 bases; unmatched bases: 5.

This clone was seen only once. The V call is TRBV28, the J call TRBJ1-5; 12 bases fit TRBD1. In germline, CDR1 is MDHEN, CDR2 SYDVKM. The length of the CDR3 is 17 residues. V was clipped by 5 bases and J by 2 bases; unmatched bases: 7. The CDR3 DNA sequence: TGTGCCAGCAGTCGGGACAGGGGGCGGTTAGGCAATCAGCCCCAGCATTTT. Translated, it gives CASSRDRGRLGNQPQHF.

The rearrangement links TRBV28 to TRBJ2-7, with TRBD2 matching over 7 bases. Germline lookup yields CDR1 MDHEN and CDR2 SYDVKM. This CDR3 has 12 amino acids. The V gene end was trimmed by 6 bases and the J gene end by 9 bases; junction bases not matched to a gene: 8. The CDR3 protein is CASSRRLAGQYF. The CDR3 DNA reads TGTGCCAGCAGCCGGAGACTAGCCGGGCAGTACTTC.

This rearrangement joins TRBV4-3 to TRBJ2-3, with 8 bases fitting TRBD2. The V gene's germline CDR1 is LGHNA and CDR2 YSLEER. This CDR3 is 17 amino acids long. J gave up 5 bases and V 2 bases, and 12 bases lay outside the gene matches. The CDR3 DNA reads as TGCGCCAGCAGCCAAATAGCGGGATCTTTGAGGGGAGATACGCAGTATTTT. Translating it yields CASSQIAGSLRGDTQYF.

The chain uses TRBV27 and TRBJ2-2; 8 bases are shared with TRBD2. In germline, CDR1 is MNHEY, CDR2 SMNVEV (reference sequence). V lost 4 bases and J lost 7; bases outside the gene matches: 5. The CDR3 is 14 residues long. CDR3 residues: CASSSGLAGGELFF. As DNA, the CDR3 is TGTGCCAGCAGTTCCGGACTAGCCGGCGGGGAGCTGTTTTTT.

The chain uses TRBV27 and TRBJ2-7; 7 nucleotides match TRBD1. This CDR3 contains 14 residues. V was pared by 5 bases and J by 3 bases, with 7 bases of the junction left unmatched. Germline values: CDR1 MNHEY, CDR2 SMNVEV (reference sequence). CDR3 sequence: CASSLKTGSYEQYF. The CDR3 DNA sequence: TGTGCCAGCAGTCTAAAGACAGGGAGCTACGAGCAGTACTTC.

Many counts were recorded for this clone. The same CDR3 is also encoded by other DNA sequences in this sample. The rearrangement uses TRBV16 and TRBJ1-5; D is possibly TRBD1 (6 bases). The CDR3 length is 16 residues. V lost 4 bases and J 0 bases, leaving 13 bases between the germline ends. Germline loops: CDR1 KGHSY, CDR2 FQNENV. The CDR3 nucleotides read TGTGCCAGCAGCCCACCAAACAGGGATAGCAATCAGCCCCAGCATTTT. It yields the protein CASSPPNRDSNQPQHF.

The chain links TRBV10-1 to TRBJ1-5, with a possible D match to TRBD1 (6 bases). This CDR3 spans 15 amino acids. Between the trimmed V and J ends, which lost 5 bases and 7 bases, there was a span of 18 bases. Germline V lookup: CDR1 WNHNN, CDR2 SYGVQD (reference sequence). CDR3 sequence reads: CASSPGGGPGQPQHF. Written as DNA, the CDR3 is TGCGCCAGCAGTCCGGGAGGGGGGCCCGGGCAGCCCCAGCATTTT.

Ten or more counts support this clone. The chain recombines TRBV4-1 with TRBJ1-2, with D uncertain. The CDR3 sequence is 15 residues long. The V gene's germline CDR1 is MGHRA and CDR2 YSYEKL. The V and J ends lost 0 bases and 3 bases respectively, with 11 bases between them. The CDR3 region is CASSQEREGHYGYTF. CDR3 DNA: TGCGCCAGCAGCCAAGAAAGAGAGGGCCACTATGGCTACACCTTC.

This chain links TRBV4-1 with TRBJ1-2; 7 nucleotides match TRBD1. V was clipped by 1 base and J by 2 bases; unmatched bases: 19. Per germline, CDR1 MGHRA and CDR2 YSYEKL. The CDR3 extends over 20 amino acids. The CDR3 DNA is TGCGCCAGCAGCCAAGGGAGGGGACTGCTTCCGGGACAGCGAAACTATGGCTACACCTTC. This codes for CASSQGRGLLPGQRNYGYTF.

As to this clone: This is likely an artifact of a read error, given a far larger clone one base away. Within the sample, other DNA sequences also encode this same CDR3. The chain couples TRBV5-1 to TRBJ2-5; D may match TRBD1 or TRBD2 (5 bases each). The CDR3 runs to 14 residues. The germline V gene encodes CDR1 SGHRS and CDR2 YFSETQ. The CDR3 sequence is CASSLMGEQETQYF. Here the CDR3 DNA reads TGCGCTAGCAGCTTGATGGGGGAACAAGAGACCCAGTACTTC. Looking up the rest from reference TRBV5-1 and TRBJ2-5 gives the full variable domain: KAGVTQTPRYLIKTRGQQVTLSCSPISGHRSVSWYQQTPGQGLQFLFEYFSETQRNKGNFPGRFSGRQFSNSRSEMNVSTLELGDSALYLCASSLMGEQETQYFGPGTRLLVL.